Detailed here is one TCR beta chain. The sample holds many counts of this clonotype. Its antigen is unknown. No qualities accompany the bases; no much larger clone lies one base away. Moderately to severely active disease, a Clinical Activity Score of at least 3, a NOSPECS grade of at least 4, and a duration under 3 months were present in ophthalmopathy patients. The study excluded patients with uncontrolled infections, other autoimmune diseases, pregnancy or lactation. Diagnoses were established on the basis of clinical symptoms, serum thyroxine and TRAb, thyroid ultrasound, and orbital computed tomography. Ficoll-Paque density gradient centrifugation was used to isolate PBMCs from around 9.1 ml of fresh peripheral blood. Total RNA was extracted using Trizol reagent, and RNA quality was assessed on an Agilent 2100 Bioanalyzer. Amplification of TCR beta CDR3 regions was carried out from RNA transcripts. For the first round of RT-PCR on the TCR CDR3, the HTBI primer set was used together with the Qiagen OneStep RT-PCR kit. Libraries were constructed in a second round of multiplex PCR, after which size selection and purification were performed. Sequencing of the libraries was done on an Illumina HiSeq2000 using paired-end 100 bp reads. The authors' pipeline ran thus. SOAPnuke was used to process the raw data, with reads discarded if the reads contained adapters or uncalled bases, had a mean Phred below 15, or lacked an exact constant-primer or identifier match. High-quality paired reads were merged with COPE v1.2.5, and unique nucleotide sequences were defined as clonotypes. MiTCR v1.1 was used to align the clonotypes against IMGT TRBV, TRBD and TRBJ reference segments. Only V-J combinations with frequency above 0.0001, covering approximately 99% of repertoires, were analysed. A TCS score was defined as the ratio between F50 (clonal expansion) and ExV (chaos), using BLOSUM62-based TCRdist between CDR3 peptides within each V-J. Welch's t-statistics and random forest reduced fewer than 550 V-J features to around 14, which were used in a naive Bayes classifier (R e1071). TCRdb reworked the public reads: Q25 trimming with fastp, MiXCR clone assembly, productive beta chains retained. Identical CDR3 protein sequences are pooled into one entry, listed with their most common genes and DNA. The V and J calls shown here were made by TCRdb, not taken from the authors' results. A total of about 520,000 distinct CDR3 sequences appear in this sample, approximately 25% of them only once. Over 9% of the sample goes to the ten largest clones.

This entry belongs to a study of T cells in Graves' hyperthyroidism and ophthalmopathy (dated by TCRdb to 2018 to 2020). With respect to the entire study: Peripheral blood was collected at initial diagnosis, before any treatment. To identify TCR V-J signatures that set the groups apart, the researchers used a discovery cohort of about a hundred patients, made up of 43 with Graves' ophthalmopathy and some 60 with stable Graves' hyperthyroidism. An independent validation cohort of under 20 hyperthyroidism patients and over 15 patients who later progressed to ophthalmopathy tested prospective prediction of ophthalmopathy. For training and testing, the roughly 100 patients in the discovery cohort were randomly divided in a 7:3 ratio. Thyroid tissue and blood T-cell repertoires from more than 5 Graves' hyperthyroidism patients were also compared in the study. Following sampling, methimazole starting at 30 mg daily was given to hyperthyroidism patients, and high-dose intravenous methylprednisolone was given to ophthalmopathy patients. According to the paper, TCR Vbeta CDR3 sequencing was carried out on over 130 peripheral blood samples, which came from approximately 43 ophthalmopathy, approximately 78 hyperthyroidism and approximately 17 progressor patients.

Results and caveats for the whole study, not just this receptor: Most expanded thyroid clonotypes (frequency above 0.001) were also found in blood, which suggests that blood repertoires may mirror thyroid immune responses. In validation, the model predicted progression to ophthalmopathy with over 65% sensitivity and about 72% specificity, a median of roughly seven months before onset. Sample size was not statistically predetermined, and blinding of investigators to group allocation was not performed. A model built on a 13 V-J signature distinguished ophthalmopathy from stable hyperthyroidism, reaching 87.88% sensitivity and approximately 81% specificity in cross-validation and 80%/75% in testing.

Clipping removes 2 bases from V and 4 bases from J, with 7 as the unmatched junction base count. Reading the germline V gene gives CDR1 MGHRA and CDR2 YSYEKL. Inclusive of the bounding cysteine and phenylalanine, the CDR3 is 15 residues long. The sequence is cut down to CDR3 DNA, 45 bases in frame from base 1. This receptor was taken from a woman in her 30s with Graves' ophthalmopathy. The chain uses TRBV4-1 and TRBJ1-2, and 7 bases in between align with TRBD1. The specimen sequenced was blood. The CDR3 protein: CASSQLGRGGYGYTF. The DNA sequence reads TGCGCCAGCAGCCAATTGGGCAGGGGGGGCTATGGCTACACCTTC.